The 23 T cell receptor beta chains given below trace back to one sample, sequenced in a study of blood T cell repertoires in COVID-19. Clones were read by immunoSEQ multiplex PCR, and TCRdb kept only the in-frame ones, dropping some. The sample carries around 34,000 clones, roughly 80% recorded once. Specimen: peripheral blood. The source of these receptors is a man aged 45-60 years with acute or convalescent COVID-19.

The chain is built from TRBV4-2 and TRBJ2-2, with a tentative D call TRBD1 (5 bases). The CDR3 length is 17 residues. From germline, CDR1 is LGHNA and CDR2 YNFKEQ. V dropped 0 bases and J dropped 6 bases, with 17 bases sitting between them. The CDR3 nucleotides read TGTGCCAGCAGCCAAGAGATTTTGGGGCTTGGCGCCGGGGAGCTGTTTTTT. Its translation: CASSQEILGLGAGELFF.

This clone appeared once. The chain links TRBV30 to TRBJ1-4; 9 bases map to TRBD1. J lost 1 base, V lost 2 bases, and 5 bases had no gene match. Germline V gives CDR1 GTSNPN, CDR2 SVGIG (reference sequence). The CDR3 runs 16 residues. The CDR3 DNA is TGTGCCTGGAGTCCCGGGACAGGGCTAACTAATGAAAAACTGTTTTTT. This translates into CAWSPGTGLTNEKLFF.

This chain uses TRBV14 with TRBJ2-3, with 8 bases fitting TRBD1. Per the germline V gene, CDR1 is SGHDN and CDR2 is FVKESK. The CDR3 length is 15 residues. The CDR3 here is CATAMTGVDTDTQYF. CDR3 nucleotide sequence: TGTGCTACGGCGATGACAGGGGTGGACACAGATACGCAGTATTTT. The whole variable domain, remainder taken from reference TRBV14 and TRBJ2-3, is EAGVTQFPSHSVIEKGQTVTLRCDPISGHDNLYWYRRVMGKEIKFLLHFVKESKQDESGMPNNRFLAERTGGTYSTLKVQPAELEDSGVYFCATAMTGVDTDTQYFGPGTRLTVL.

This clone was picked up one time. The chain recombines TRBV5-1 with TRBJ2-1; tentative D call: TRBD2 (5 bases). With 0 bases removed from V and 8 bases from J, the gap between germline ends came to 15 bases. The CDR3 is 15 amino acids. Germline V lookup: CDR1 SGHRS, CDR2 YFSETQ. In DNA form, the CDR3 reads TGCGCCAGCAGCTTGGCGGAGGCCATGCCCCATGAGCAGTTCTTC. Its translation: CASSLAEAMPHEQFF. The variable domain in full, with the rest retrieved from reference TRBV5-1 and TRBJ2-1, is KAGVTQTPRYLIKTRGQQVTLSCSPISGHRSVSWYQQTPGQGLQFLFEYFSETQRNKGNFPGRFSGRQFSNSRSEMNVSTLELGDSALYLCASSLAEAMPHEQFFGPGTRLTVL.

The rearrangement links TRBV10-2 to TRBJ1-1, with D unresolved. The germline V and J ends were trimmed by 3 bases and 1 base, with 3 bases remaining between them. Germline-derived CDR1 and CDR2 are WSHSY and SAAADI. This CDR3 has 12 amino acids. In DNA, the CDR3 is TGCGCCAGCAGTGACCAGAACACTGAAGCTTTCTTT. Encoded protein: CASSDQNTEAFF.

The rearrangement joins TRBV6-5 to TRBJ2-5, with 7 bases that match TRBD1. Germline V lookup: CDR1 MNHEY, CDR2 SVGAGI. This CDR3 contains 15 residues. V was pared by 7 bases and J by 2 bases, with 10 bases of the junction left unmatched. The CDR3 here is CASILAGTAQETQYF. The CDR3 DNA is TGTGCCAGCATCTTAGCCGGGACAGCACAAGAGACCCAGTACTTC.

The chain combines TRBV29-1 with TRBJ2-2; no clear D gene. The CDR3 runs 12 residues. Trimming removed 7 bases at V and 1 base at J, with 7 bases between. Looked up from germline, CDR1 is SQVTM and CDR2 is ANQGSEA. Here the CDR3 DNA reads TGCAGCGGATACAGGAACACCGGGGAGCTGTTTTTT. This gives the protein CSGYRNTGELFF.

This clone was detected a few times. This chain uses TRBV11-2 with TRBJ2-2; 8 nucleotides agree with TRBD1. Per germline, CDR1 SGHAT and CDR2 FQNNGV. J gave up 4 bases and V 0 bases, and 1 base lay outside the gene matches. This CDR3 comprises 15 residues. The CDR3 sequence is CASSLEQGVTGELFF. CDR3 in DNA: TGTGCCAGCAGCTTAGAACAGGGGGTCACCGGGGAGCTGTTTTTT.

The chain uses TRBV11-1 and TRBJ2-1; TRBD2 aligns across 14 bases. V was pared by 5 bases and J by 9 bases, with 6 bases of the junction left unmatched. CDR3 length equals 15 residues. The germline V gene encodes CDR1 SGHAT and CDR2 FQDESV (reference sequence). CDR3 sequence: CASSPGLAGAGEQFF. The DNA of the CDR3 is TGTGCCAGCAGCCCGGGACTAGCGGGAGCTGGTGAGCAGTTCTTC.

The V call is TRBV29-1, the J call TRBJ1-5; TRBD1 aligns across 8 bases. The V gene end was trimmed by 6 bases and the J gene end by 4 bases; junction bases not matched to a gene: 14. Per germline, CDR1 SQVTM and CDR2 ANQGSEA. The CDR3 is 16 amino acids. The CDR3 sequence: CSVTGPGTGPNQPQHF. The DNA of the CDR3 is TGCAGCGTCACGGGTCCGGGGACAGGACCTAATCAGCCCCAGCATTTT.

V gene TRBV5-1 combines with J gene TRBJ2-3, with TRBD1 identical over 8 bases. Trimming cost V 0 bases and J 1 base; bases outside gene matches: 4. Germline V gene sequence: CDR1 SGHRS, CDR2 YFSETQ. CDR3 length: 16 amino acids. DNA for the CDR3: TGCGCCAGCAGCTTGGCCCAGGGGGCGGGCACAGATACGCAGTATTTT. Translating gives CASSLAQGAGTDTQYF.

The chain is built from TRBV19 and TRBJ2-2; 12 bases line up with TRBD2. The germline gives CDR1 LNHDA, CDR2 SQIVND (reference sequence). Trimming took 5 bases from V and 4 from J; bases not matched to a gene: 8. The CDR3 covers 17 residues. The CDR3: CASSPGLAGTGTGELFF. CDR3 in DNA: TGTGCCAGTAGTCCCGGACTAGCGGGAACGGGCACCGGGGAGCTGTTTTTT.

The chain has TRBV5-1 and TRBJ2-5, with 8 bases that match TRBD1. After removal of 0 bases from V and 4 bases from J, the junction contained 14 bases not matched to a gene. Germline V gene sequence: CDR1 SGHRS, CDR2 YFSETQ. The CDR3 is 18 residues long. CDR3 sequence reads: CASSLVRHTGGSRETQYF. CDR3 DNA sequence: TGCGCCAGCAGCTTGGTGCGCCATACAGGGGGAAGCAGAGAGACCCAGTACTTC.

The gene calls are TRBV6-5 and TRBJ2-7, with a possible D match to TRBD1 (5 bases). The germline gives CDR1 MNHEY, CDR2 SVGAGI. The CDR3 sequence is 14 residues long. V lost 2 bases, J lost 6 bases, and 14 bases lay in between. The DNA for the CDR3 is TGTGCCAGCAGTTACACCTACCGCAGGGCCGAGCAGTACTTC. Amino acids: CASSYTYRRAEQYF.

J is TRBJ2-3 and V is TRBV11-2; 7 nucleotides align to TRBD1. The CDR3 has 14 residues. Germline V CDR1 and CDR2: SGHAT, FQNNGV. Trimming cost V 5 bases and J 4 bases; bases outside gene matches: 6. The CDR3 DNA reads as TGTGCCAGCAGCGCGACAGGGTCCCCAGATACGCAGTATTTT. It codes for CASSATGSPDTQYF.

For the CDR3, the DNA is TGTGCCAGCAGCCAGATTGACAGGGGAAACACTGAAGCTTTCTTT. Amino acids: CASSQIDRGNTEAFF. The rearrangement uses TRBV3-1 (or the pseudogene TRBV3-2) and TRBJ1-1, with 8 bases matching TRBD1. Germline-derived CDR1 and CDR2 are LGHDT and YNNKEL (reference sequence). After removal of 3 bases from V and 2 bases from J, the junction contained 5 bases not matched to a gene. The length of the CDR3 is 15 residues.

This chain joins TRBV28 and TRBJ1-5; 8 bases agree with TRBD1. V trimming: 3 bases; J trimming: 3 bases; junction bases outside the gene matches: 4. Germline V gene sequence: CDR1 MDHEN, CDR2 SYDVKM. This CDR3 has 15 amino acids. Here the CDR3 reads CASSFLDRDNQPQHF. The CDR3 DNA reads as TGTGCCAGCAGTTTTTTGGACAGGGACAATCAGCCCCAGCATTTT.

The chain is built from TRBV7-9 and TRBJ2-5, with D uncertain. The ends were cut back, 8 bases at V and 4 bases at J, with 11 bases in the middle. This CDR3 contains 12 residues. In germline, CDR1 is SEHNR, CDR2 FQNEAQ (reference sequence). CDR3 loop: CASGLAGETQYF. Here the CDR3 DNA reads TGTGCCAGCGGGCTGGCAGGAGAGACCCAGTACTTC.

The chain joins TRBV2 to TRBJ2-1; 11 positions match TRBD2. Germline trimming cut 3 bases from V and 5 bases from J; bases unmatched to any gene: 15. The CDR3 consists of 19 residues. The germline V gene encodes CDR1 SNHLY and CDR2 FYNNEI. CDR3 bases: TGTGCCAGCAGTGAGGGGGGACTAGCGGCATTCTACACACACAATGAGCAGTTCTTC. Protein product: CASSEGGLAAFYTHNEQFF.

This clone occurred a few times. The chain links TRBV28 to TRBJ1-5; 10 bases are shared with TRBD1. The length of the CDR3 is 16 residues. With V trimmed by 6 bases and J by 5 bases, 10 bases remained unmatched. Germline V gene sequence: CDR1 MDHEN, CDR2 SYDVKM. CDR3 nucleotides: TGTGCCAGCAGGATACCGGGACAGGGGCTATATCAGCCCCAGCATTTT. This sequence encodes CASRIPGQGLYQPQHF. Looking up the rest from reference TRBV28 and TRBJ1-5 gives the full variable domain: DVKVTQSSRYLVKRTGEKVFLECVQDMDHENMFWYRQDPGLGLRLIYFSYDVKMKEKGDIPEGYSVSREKKERFSLILESASTNQTSMYLCASRIPGQGLYQPQHFGDGTRLSIL.

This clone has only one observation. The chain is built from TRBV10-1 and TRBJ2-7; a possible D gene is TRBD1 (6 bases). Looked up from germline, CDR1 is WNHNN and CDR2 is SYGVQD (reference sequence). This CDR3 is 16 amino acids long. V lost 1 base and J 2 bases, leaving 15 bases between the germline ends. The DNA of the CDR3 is TGCGCCAGCAGTGAGTTGGGTCAGACAGGAGCCTACGAGCAGTACTTC. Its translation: CASSELGQTGAYEQYF.

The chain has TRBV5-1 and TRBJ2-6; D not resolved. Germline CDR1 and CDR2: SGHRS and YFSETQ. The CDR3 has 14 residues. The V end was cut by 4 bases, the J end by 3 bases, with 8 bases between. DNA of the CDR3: TGCGCCAGCAGCCCCGTCGGTGGGGCCAACGTCCTGACTTTC. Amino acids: CASSPVGGANVLTF.

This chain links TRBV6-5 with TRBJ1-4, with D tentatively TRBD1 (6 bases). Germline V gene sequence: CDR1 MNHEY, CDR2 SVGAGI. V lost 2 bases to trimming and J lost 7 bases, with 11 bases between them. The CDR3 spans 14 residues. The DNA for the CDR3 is TGTGCCAGCAGTTACGAGGGGGGGCTTGAAAAACTGTTTTTT. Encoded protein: CASSYEGGLEKLFF.